This T cell receptor (beta chain) was captured in a study of blood T cell repertoires in COVID-19 (dated by TCRdb to 2020 to 2022). In terms of the full investigation: The collaborator samples originated in the United States, Italy and Spain and spanned the acute and convalescent phases of COVID-19. Samples were obtained from the ongoing ImmuneRACE study (first 160 participants) and from about 1,300 subjects provided by 6 global collaborators. Deeply sampled blood TCRbeta repertoires from subjects exposed to, actively infected with, or recovered from COVID-19 were included in the dataset. The sample metadata nearly always contained a de-identified subject ID, COVID-19 status, age in years and sex. The material from the prospective study consisted of cDNA or gDNA derived from T cells, B-cell-depleted T cells, or PBMCs. Where HLA class I and class II types were available, the types were taken from metadata supplied by the sample provider, not from assay-based typing. The repertoires were released in a freely available public database intended as a resource for research on the immune response to SARS-CoV-2.

CDR1 is given as GTSNPN and CDR2 as SVGIG, both from the germline V gene (reference sequence). Taken from cysteine to phenylalanine, the CDR3 has 15 residues. Solely the CDR3 DNA is kept, with 45 bases framed from the first base. The germline ends are 16 bases apart after V is trimmed by 2 bases and J by 5 bases. The research as a whole found: Clinical and demographic metadata were provided uncurated, with the amount varying by source and participant.

In the prospective study, participants were about 18 to 95 years old, resided in 25 or so geographic areas of the United States, and were enrolled through a virtual design. To assign participants to cohorts, the prospective study relied on clinical history that participants themselves reported in a screening survey and a study questionnaire. In the prospective study, mobile phlebotomists collected whole blood, serum and a nasopharyngeal or oropharyngeal swab from each participant. Additional blood draws and questionnaires over an approximately two-month period could optionally be provided by prospective study participants. Blood samples from the prospective study were shipped frozen or at room temperature prior to DNA extraction. TCRbeta CDR3 regions were amplified from genomic DNA using the immunoSEQ Assay, a bias-controlled multiplex PCR. The published analysis was carried out like this. Within the assay, amplification of reference gene primers was used to estimate how many nucleated cells each sample contained. To quantify the absolute abundance of each unique TCRbeta CDR3 rearrangement, sequence reads were collapsed and filtered. For each sample, productive Simpson clonality was calculated as the square root of Simpson's diversity index over productive rearrangements. TCRdb re-hosts the immuneACCESS table, in-frame sequences only. Its copies lack some clones; in the studies checked, an unresolved V gene accounts for under half of them, and the cause for the rest is not known. The DNA gave D and trimming, while V, J and clone size come from that table. This sample has fewer than 250,000 clones in its table, and approximately 80% of those were observed once. The ten largest clones capture around 7.4% of the sample.

Concerning this clone itself: Its antigen is unknown. Within one base of it there is no much larger clone, and no base qualities were kept.

The sequencing sample was made of PBMCs or T cells enriched from blood (not recorded which). The V and J segments used are TRBV30 and TRBJ1-5; a weak D assignment points to TRBD1 (6 bases agree). The TCR comes from a woman between 35 and 50 years old with acute COVID-19. The DNA sequence is given as TGTGCCTGGAGTTTTGGCAGGGGTGGGGATCAGCCCCAGCATTTT. It specifies CAWSFGRGGDQPQHF.